This entry describes one TCR beta chain. Its antigen remains unidentified. Trimming left V 4 bases short and J 1 base short, with 10 bases between. The CDR3 runs to 15 residues. Germline lookup yields CDR1 SGHTA and CDR2 FQGTGA. Each TCR beta cDNA library carried unique molecular identifiers. Each sample of roughly 0.85 to 11 million input T cells yielded about 500,000 cDNA molecules, so each molecule approximated one T cell. One entry per CDR3 protein results from TCRdb running MiXCR on the PCR reads. The table shows 750,000 to 950,000 distinct CDR3 sequences, with about 53% occurring only once. This record belongs to a study of post-analysis software for immune sequencing data. Study-wide findings and caveats: A significant reduction in normalized Chao1 diversity was observed in multiple sclerosis patients versus controls. In patients, five or six TRBV segments were more frequent than in controls, with TRBV5-6, TRBV5-1 and TRBV20-1 among them.

The chain carries TRBV7-3 and TRBJ2-2, with D possibly called TRBD1 or TRBD2 (5 bases each). The TCR sequence derives from a girl aged 5-17 years with multiple sclerosis. The sequencing input was blood. DNA for the CDR3: TGTGCCAGCAGCTCCGGGACGGTGAACACCGGGGAGCTGTTTTTT. This gives the protein CASSSGTVNTGELFF. The whole variable domain, remainder taken from reference TRBV7-3 and TRBJ2-2, is GAGVSQTPSNKVTEKGKYVELRCDPISGHTALYWYRQSLGQGPEFLIYFQGTGAADDSGLPNDRFFAVRPEGSVSTLKIQRTERGDSAVYLCASSSGTVNTGELFFGEGSRLTVL.